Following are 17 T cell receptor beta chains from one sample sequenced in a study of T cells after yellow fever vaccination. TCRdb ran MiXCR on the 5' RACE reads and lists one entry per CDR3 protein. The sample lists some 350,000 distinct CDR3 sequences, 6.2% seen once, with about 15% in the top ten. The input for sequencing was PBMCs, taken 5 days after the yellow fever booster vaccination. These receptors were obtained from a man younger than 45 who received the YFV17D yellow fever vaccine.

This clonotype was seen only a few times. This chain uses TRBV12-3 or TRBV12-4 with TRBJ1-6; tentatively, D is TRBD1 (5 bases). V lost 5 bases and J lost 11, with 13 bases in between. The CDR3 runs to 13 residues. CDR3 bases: TGTGCCAGCAGTCTCCGGGGGTCCACACCCCTCCACTTT. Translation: CASSLRGSTPLHF.

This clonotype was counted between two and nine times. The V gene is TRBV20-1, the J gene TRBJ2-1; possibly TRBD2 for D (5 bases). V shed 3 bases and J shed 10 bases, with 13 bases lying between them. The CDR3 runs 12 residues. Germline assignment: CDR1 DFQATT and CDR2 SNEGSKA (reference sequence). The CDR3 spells CSASSTSREQFF. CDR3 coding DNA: TGCAGTGCTAGCTCAACTAGTCGCGAGCAGTTCTTC.

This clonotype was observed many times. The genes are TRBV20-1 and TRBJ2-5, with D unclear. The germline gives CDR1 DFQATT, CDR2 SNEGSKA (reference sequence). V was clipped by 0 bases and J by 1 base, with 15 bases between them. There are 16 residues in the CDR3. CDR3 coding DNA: TGCAGTGCTAGAGATCTCTCGAAGGGAATCCAAGAGACCCAGTACTTC. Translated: CSARDLSKGIQETQYF.

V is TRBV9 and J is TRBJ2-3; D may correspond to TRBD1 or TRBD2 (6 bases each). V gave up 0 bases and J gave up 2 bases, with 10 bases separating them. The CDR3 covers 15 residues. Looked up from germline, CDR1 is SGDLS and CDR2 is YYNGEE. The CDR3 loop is CASSVEQGLTDTQYF. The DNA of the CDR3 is TGTGCCAGCAGCGTAGAACAGGGACTCACAGATACGCAGTATTTT.

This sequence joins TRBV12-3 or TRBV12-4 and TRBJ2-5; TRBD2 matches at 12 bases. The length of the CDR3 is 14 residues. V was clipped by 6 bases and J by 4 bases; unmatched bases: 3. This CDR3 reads CASRTGLAGETQYF. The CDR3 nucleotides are TGTGCCAGCAGGACGGGACTAGCGGGAGAGACCCAGTACTTC.

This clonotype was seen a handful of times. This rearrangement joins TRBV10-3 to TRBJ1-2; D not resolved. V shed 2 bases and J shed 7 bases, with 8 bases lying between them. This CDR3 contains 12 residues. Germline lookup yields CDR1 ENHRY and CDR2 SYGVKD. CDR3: CAISENRGGYTF. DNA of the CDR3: TGTGCCATCAGTGAGAATCGAGGTGGCTACACCTTC.

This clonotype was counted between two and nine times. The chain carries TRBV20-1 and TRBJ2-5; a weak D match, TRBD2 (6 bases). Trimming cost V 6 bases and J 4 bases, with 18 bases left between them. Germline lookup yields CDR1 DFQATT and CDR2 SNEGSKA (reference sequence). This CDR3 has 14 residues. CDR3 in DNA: TGCAGTGCAAAGAGGGGAGGCGGCCGAGAGACCCAGTACTTC. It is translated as CSAKRGGGRETQYF.

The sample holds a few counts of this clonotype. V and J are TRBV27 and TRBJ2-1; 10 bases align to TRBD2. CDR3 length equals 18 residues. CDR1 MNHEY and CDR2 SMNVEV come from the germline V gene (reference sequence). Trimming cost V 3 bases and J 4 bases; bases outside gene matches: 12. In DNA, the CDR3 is TGTGCCAGCAGTTTCAAGGTTAGCGGGAGGCACAGGTACAATGAGCAGTTCTTC. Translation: CASSFKVSGRHRYNEQFF.

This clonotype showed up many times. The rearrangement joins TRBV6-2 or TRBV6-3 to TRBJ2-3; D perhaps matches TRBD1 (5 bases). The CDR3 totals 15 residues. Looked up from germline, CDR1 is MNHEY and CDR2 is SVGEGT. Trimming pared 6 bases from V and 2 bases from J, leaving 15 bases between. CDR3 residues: CASRRTPKFTDTQYF. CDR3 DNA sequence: TGTGCCAGCAGGAGGACACCAAAGTTCACAGATACGCAGTATTTT.

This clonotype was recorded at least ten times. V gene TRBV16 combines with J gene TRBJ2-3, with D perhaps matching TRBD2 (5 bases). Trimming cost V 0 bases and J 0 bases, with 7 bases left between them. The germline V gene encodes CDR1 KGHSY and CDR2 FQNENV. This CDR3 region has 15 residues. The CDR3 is CASSQSEGSTDTQYF. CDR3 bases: TGTGCCAGCAGCCAATCTGAGGGAAGCACAGATACGCAGTATTTT.

For the CDR3, the DNA is TGCAGCGTGGCCCCGCGCAGGGAAACCGGGGAGCTGTTTTTT. Its translation: CSVAPRRETGELFF. The rearrangement uses TRBV29-1 and TRBJ2-2, with TRBD1 as a possible D gene (5 bases). The CDR3 has 14 amino acids. Trimming pared 6 bases from V and 5 bases from J, leaving 16 bases between. Germline loops: CDR1 SQVTM, CDR2 ANQGSEA.

CDR3 amino acids: CACGAFSYNEQFF. In DNA, the CDR3 is TGTGCGTGTGGGGCTTTCTCCTACAATGAGCAGTTCTTC. This rearrangement joins TRBV6-1 to TRBJ2-1; a possible D gene is TRBD1 (5 bases). The CDR3 consists of 13 residues. CDR1 MNHNS and CDR2 SASEGT come from the germline V gene.

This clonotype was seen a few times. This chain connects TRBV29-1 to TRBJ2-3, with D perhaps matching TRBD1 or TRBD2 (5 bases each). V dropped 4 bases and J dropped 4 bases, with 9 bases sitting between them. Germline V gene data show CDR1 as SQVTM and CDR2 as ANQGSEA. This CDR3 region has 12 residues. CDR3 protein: CSVGQRADTQYF. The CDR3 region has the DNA TGCAGCGTTGGACAGAGGGCAGATACGCAGTATTTT.

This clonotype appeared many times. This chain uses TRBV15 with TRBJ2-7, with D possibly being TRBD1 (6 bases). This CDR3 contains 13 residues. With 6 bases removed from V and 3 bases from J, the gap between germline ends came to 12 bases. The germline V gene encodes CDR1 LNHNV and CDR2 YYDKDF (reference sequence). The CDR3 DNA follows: TGTGCCACCAGGTGGGGGCTGAACTACGAGCAGTACTTC. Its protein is CATRWGLNYEQYF.

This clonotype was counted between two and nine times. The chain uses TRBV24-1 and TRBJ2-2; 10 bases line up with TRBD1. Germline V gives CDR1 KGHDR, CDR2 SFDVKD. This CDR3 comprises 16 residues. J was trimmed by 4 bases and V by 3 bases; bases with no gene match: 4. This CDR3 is CATSDATGGITGELFF. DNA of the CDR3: TGTGCCACCAGTGATGCGACAGGGGGCATCACCGGGGAGCTGTTTTTT.

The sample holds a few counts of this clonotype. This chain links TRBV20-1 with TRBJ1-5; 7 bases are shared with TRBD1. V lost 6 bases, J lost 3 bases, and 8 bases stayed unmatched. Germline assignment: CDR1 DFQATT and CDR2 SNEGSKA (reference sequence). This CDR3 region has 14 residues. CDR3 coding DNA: TGCAGTGCCTTCGACAGGGTCAACAATCAGCCCCAGCATTTT. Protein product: CSAFDRVNNQPQHF.

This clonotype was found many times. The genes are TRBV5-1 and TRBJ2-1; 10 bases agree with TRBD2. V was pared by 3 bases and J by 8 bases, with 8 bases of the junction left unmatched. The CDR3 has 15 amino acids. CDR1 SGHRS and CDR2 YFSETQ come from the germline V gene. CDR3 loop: CASSWTASGSDEQFF. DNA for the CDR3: TGCGCCAGCAGCTGGACGGCTAGCGGGAGCGATGAGCAGTTCTTC.